These 32 T cell receptor beta chains originate from one sample sequenced in a study of blood T cell repertoires in COVID-19. Sequencing used immunoSEQ multiplex PCR; TCRdb keeps in-frame clones, though not all of them. The top ten hold 50% to 75% of the sample, which has tens of thousands of clones, approximately 80% seen once. Sequenced sample: peripheral blood. Receptors were obtained from a man at least 80 years old with acute or convalescent COVID-19.

The chain combines TRBV15 with TRBJ1-2, with D unclear. Per germline, CDR1 LNHNV and CDR2 YYDKDF (reference sequence). The ends were cut back, 5 bases at V and 4 bases at J, with 14 bases in the middle. The CDR3 has 14 residues. The CDR3 bases are TGTGCCACCAGCCCCGGGGAGTTTGTCTATGGCTACACCTTC. Translation: CATSPGEFVYGYTF.

The CDR3 DNA reads as TGCGCCAGCAGCTCCCTACCCGGCGGGGATACGCAGTATTTT. It is translated as CASSSLPGGDTQYF. The chain is built from TRBV5-1 and TRBJ2-3; tentatively, D is TRBD2 (5 bases). The CDR3 runs 14 residues. V dropped 3 bases and J dropped 6 bases, with 14 bases sitting between them. CDR1 SGHRS and CDR2 YFSETQ come from the germline V gene.

This clone has a handful of counts. V and J are TRBV7-9 and TRBJ1-5, with D perhaps TRBD1 (5 bases). Trimming took off 4 bases at V and 5 bases at J, with 15 bases between the two ends. Germline V gene data show CDR1 as SEHNR and CDR2 as FQNEAQ (reference sequence). CDR3 length: 15 amino acids. The CDR3 DNA follows: TGTGCCAGCAGCTCCTACCAGGGTTTCCATCAGCCCCAGCATTTT. Residues: CASSSYQGFHQPQHF.

This clone was found many times. The chain carries TRBV5-6 and TRBJ2-5; D call uncertain. The CDR3 is 11 amino acids. Trimming cost V 1 base and J 5 bases, with 3 bases left between them. Germline CDR1 SGHDT, CDR2 YYEEEE. The chain's CDR3 is CASSLTETQYF. Here the CDR3 DNA reads TGTGCCAGCAGCTTGACTGAGACCCAGTACTTC.

V usage is TRBV6-5 and J usage is TRBJ2-7; weak D call: TRBD2 (6 bases). This CDR3 is 14 amino acids long. Germline CDR1 reads MNHEY; CDR2 reads SVGAGI. V was pared by 6 bases and J by 2 bases, with 14 bases between. CDR3: CASRGGTPPYEQYF. CDR3 coding DNA: TGTGCCAGCAGGGGTGGGACTCCTCCCTACGAGCAGTACTTC.

The rearrangement joins TRBV7-2 to TRBJ2-1; 9 positions agree with TRBD2. The CDR3 sequence is 15 residues long. CDR1 and CDR2 from the germline V gene are SGHTA and FQGNSA. The junction had 6 bases not matched to a gene; V was cut back by 3 bases and J by 6 bases. The CDR3 region is CASSFSLAGPNEQFF. The CDR3 DNA follows: TGTGCCAGCAGCTTTTCCCTAGCGGGACCCAATGAGCAGTTCTTC.

This clone was seen more than once but under ten times. The chain couples TRBV24-1 to TRBJ2-3; possibly TRBD1 for D (10 bases). Per germline, CDR1 KGHDR and CDR2 SFDVKD. The CDR3 sequence is 19 residues long. The germline V and J ends were trimmed by 10 bases and 0 bases, with 28 bases remaining between them. CDR3: CATDRGQGREGKSTDTQYF. The CDR3 bases are TGTGCCACTGACAGGGGGCAAGGGCGGGAGGGGAAGAGCACAGATACGCAGTATTTT.

CDR3 in amino acids: CASSGERAGSYEQYF. DNA for the CDR3: TGTGCCAGCAGTGGGGAGCGGGCTGGCTCCTACGAGCAGTACTTC. The gene calls are TRBV27 and TRBJ2-7; D perhaps matches TRBD2 (6 bases). V dropped 5 bases and J dropped 0 bases, with 14 bases sitting between them. The germline V gene has CDR1 MNHEY and CDR2 SMNVEV (reference sequence). CDR3 length equals 15 residues.

This rearrangement joins TRBV20-1 to TRBJ2-1; the match to TRBD1 covers 7 bases. Germline loops: CDR1 DFQATT, CDR2 SNEGSKA (reference sequence). The CDR3 spans 11 residues. Trimming removed 3 bases from V and 10 bases from J; junction bases left unmatched: 3. The chain's CDR3 is CSASTRGEQFF. CDR3 DNA sequence: TGCAGTGCTAGCACCAGGGGGGAGCAGTTCTTC.

This clone was observed once. The gene calls are TRBV2 and TRBJ2-4; 7 bases line up with TRBD1. The CDR3 covers 15 residues. Germline loops: CDR1 SNHLY, CDR2 FYNNEI. The V segment lost 4 bases and the J segment 4 bases; nucleotides outside the gene matches: 7. In DNA, the CDR3 is TGTGCCAGCAGTGGGCCCGGGACAGCTAAAAACATTCAGTACTTC. This translates into CASSGPGTAKNIQYF.

There are a few counts of this clone. The V and J genes are TRBV28 and TRBJ2-7, with a possible D match to TRBD2 (5 bases). CDR1 MDHEN and CDR2 SYDVKM come from the germline V gene. V lost 6 bases and J lost 5, with 17 bases in between. There are 14 residues in the CDR3. The CDR3 DNA is TGTGCCAGCAGCGGCGCACGGGGTTTTAACGAGCAGTACTTC. It encodes CASSGARGFNEQYF.

This clone has more than one count but fewer than ten. The chain employs TRBV2 and TRBJ2-7; possible D gene TRBD2, 6 bases. There are 12 residues in the CDR3. The germline gives CDR1 SNHLY, CDR2 FYNNEI. V was shortened by 5 bases and J by 4 bases, with 9 bases between the two germline ends. CDR3: CASSMTRYEQYF. The DNA for the CDR3 is TGTGCCAGCAGTATGACTAGATACGAGCAGTACTTC.

This chain links TRBV6-1 with TRBJ1-5, with D perhaps TRBD1 (6 bases). V dropped 7 bases and J dropped 4 bases, with 17 bases sitting between them. CDR1 is MNHNS and CDR2 is SASEGT in the germline V gene. The CDR3 length is 15 residues. CDR3 region: CASTQGSTSNQPQHF. CDR3 DNA: TGTGCCAGCACACAGGGCTCCACCTCGAATCAGCCCCAGCATTTT.

V and J are TRBV5-5 and TRBJ2-7; 8 positions match TRBD1. The CDR3 extends over 15 amino acids. From germline, CDR1 is SGHKS and CDR2 YYEKEE (reference sequence). Losses at the gene ends were 1 base for V and 1 base for J; bases not matched to a gene: 4. DNA of the CDR3: TGTGCCAGCAGCTTGTCCGGACAGGGATCCTACGAGCAGTACTTC. This gives the protein CASSLSGQGSYEQYF.

The chain uses TRBV5-1 and TRBJ2-5; a possible D gene is TRBD1 (6 bases). CDR1 and CDR2 from the germline V gene are SGHRS and YFSETQ. The V gene lost 1 base and the J gene lost 0 bases, with 10 bases spanning the gap. The CDR3 length is 15 residues. The CDR3 DNA reads TGCGCCAGCAGCTTGCATGGACAGAACCAAGAGACCCAGTACTTC. This sequence encodes CASSLHGQNQETQYF.

The chain links TRBV2 to TRBJ1-5; D is unclear. Germline CDR1 SNHLY, CDR2 FYNNEI. This CDR3 contains 14 residues. V lost 0 bases and J 5 bases, leaving 8 bases between the germline ends. The DNA of the CDR3 is TGTGCCAGCAGTGAAGCCCTTTCGGATCAGCCCCAGCATTTT. It specifies CASSEALSDQPQHF. The whole variable domain, filled in from reference TRBV2 and TRBJ1-5, reads EPEVTQTPSHQVTQMGQEVILRCVPISNHLYFYWYRQILGQKVEFLVSFYNNEISEKSEIFDDQFSVERPDGSNFTLKIRSTKLEDSAMYFCASSEALSDQPQHFGDGTRLSIL.

The CDR3 spells CASSQRGRASYEQYF. CDR3 in DNA: TGCGCCAGCAGCCAGCGGGGTAGGGCCTCCTACGAGCAGTACTTC. V gene TRBV5-1 combines with J gene TRBJ2-7; 7 nucleotides line up with TRBD2. Looked up from germline, CDR1 is SGHRS and CDR2 is YFSETQ. Trimming took 4 bases from V and 0 from J; bases not matched to a gene: 7. The CDR3 loop spans 15 amino acids.

The chain joins TRBV29-1 to TRBJ2-1; TRBD2 matches 10 bases. The CDR3 has 14 amino acids. CDR1 is SQVTM, CDR2 ANQGSEA, per germline. The trim removed 5 bases at V and 12 bases at J, leaving 13 bases unmatched. In DNA form, the CDR3 reads TGCAGCGTTCCTTCAGCGGGAGGGCCCTCTTCGCAGTTCTTC. Translating it yields CSVPSAGGPSSQFF.

The chain is built from TRBV18 and TRBJ2-5; 9 positions agree with TRBD2. Germline V gene data show CDR1 as KGHSH and CDR2 as LQKENI. CDR3 size: 15 residues. V lost 2 bases and J lost 3; bases outside the gene matches: 4. DNA for the CDR3: TGTGCCAGCTCACCAAATGCGGGAGGGAAAGAGACCCAGTACTTC. Protein sequence: CASSPNAGGKETQYF.

This clone was counted between two and nine times. The chain recombines TRBV18 with TRBJ2-7; 7 bases map to TRBD1. The CDR3 is 15 amino acids. Germline CDR1 reads KGHSH; CDR2 reads LQKENI. The junction had 11 bases not matched to a gene; V was cut back by 2 bases and J by 7 bases. CDR3 coding DNA: TGTGCCAGCTCACCAAATAAGGGGGCCGCCGGAGAGCAGTACTTC. It codes for CASSPNKGAAGEQYF. Looking up the rest from reference TRBV18 and TRBJ2-7 gives the full variable domain: NAGVMQNPRHLVRRRGQEARLRCSPMKGHSHVYWYRQLPEEGLKFMVYLQKENIIDESGMPKERFSAEFPKEGPSILRIQQVVRGDSAAYFCASSPNKGAAGEQYFGPGTRLTVT.

The chain links TRBV5-6 to TRBJ2-1; 10 bases fit TRBD2. The CDR3 has 16 residues. The germline V gene has CDR1 SGHDT and CDR2 YYEEEE. J gave up 0 bases and V 4 bases, and 4 bases lay outside the gene matches. CDR3: CASSGSGRGSYNEQFF. The CDR3, as DNA: TGTGCCAGCAGCGGGAGCGGGAGGGGCTCCTACAATGAGCAGTTCTTC. The full variable domain, in which reference TRBV5-6 and TRBJ2-1 provide the parts outside the CDR3, is DAGVTQSPTHLIKTRGQQVTLRCSPKSGHDTVSWYQQALGQGPQFIFQYYEEEERQRGNFPDRFSGHQFPNYSSELNVNALLLGDSALYLCASSGSGRGSYNEQFFGPGTRLTVL.

The V gene is TRBV19, the J gene TRBJ2-5, with 7 bases matching TRBD1. With V trimmed by 7 bases and J by 1 base, 6 bases remained unmatched. The CDR3 is made up of 14 amino acids. The germline CDR1 and CDR2 sequences are LNHDA and SQIVND (reference sequence). CDR3 amino acids: CASKETGPQETQYF. The CDR3, as DNA: TGTGCCAGTAAAGAGACAGGGCCCCAAGAGACCCAGTACTTC.

This clone was recorded once. This chain links TRBV6-5 with TRBJ2-1; D is ambiguous. Germline-derived CDR1 and CDR2 are MNHEY and SVGAGI. This CDR3 has 12 residues. V gave up 6 bases and J gave up 7 bases, with 10 bases separating them. CDR3 nucleotides: TGTGCCAGCAGATCCCCTGTGAATGAGCAGTTCTTC. Translated, it gives CASRSPVNEQFF.

The rearrangement uses TRBV24-1 and TRBJ2-5; D gene uncertain. The CDR3 consists of 14 residues. Per the germline V gene, CDR1 is KGHDR and CDR2 is SFDVKD. The germline V and J ends were trimmed by 3 bases and 5 bases, with 12 bases remaining between them. This chain's CDR3 is CATSDRRTRETQYF. The CDR3 DNA reads TGTGCCACCAGTGATCGACGCACCAGGGAGACCCAGTACTTC.

This clone was seen ten or more times. The V gene is TRBV4-2, the J gene TRBJ2-2; D is possibly TRBD1 (6 bases). With 4 bases removed from V and 9 bases from J, the gap between germline ends came to 21 bases. Germline lookup yields CDR1 LGHNA and CDR2 YNFKEQ. The CDR3 has 16 amino acids. The CDR3 nucleotides are TGTGCCAGCAGCCCTAGGGACAACGTGGTTCCCCGGGAGCTGTTTTTT. Translation: CASSPRDNVVPRELFF.

The CDR3 DNA reads as TGTGCCAGCAGTCCCTTGGACAGTCCCGAAACCCAGTACTTC. Translating gives CASSPLDSPETQYF. The V and J genes are TRBV6-2 or TRBV6-3 and TRBJ2-5, with D possibly TRBD1 on 6 matching bases. Trimming left V 5 bases short and J 8 bases short, with 18 bases between. In germline, CDR1 is MNHEY, CDR2 SVGEGT. This CDR3 has 14 amino acids.

The chain combines TRBV28 with TRBJ1-1; weak D call: TRBD1 (5 bases). Germline V CDR1 and CDR2: MDHEN, SYDVKM. The CDR3 is made up of 13 amino acids. V shed 3 bases and J shed 6 bases, with 11 bases lying between them. The CDR3 DNA reads TGTGCCAGCAGTTTCGGAGGGGACCCTGAAGCTTTCTTT. As protein: CASSFGGDPEAFF.

The chain carries TRBV19 and TRBJ1-2, with 9 bases identical to TRBD1. CDR3 length equals 17 residues. V lost 0 bases to trimming and J lost 2 bases; unmatched junction nucleotides: 7. CDR1 is LNHDA, CDR2 SQIVND, per germline (reference sequence). CDR3 nucleotides: TGTGCCAGTAGTATAGAAGGAGGGACAGGGCGAAACTATGGCTACACCTTC. This sequence encodes CASSIEGGTGRNYGYTF.

This clone appeared once. The chain combines TRBV11-2 with TRBJ1-5; weak D call: TRBD1 (5 bases). CDR1 is SGHAT, CDR2 FQNNGV, per germline. CDR3 length: 15 amino acids. V was pared by 4 bases and J by 2 bases, with 12 bases between. The CDR3 loop reads CASSSQGNGNQPQHF. CDR3 in DNA: TGTGCCAGCAGCTCCCAGGGAAACGGCAATCAGCCCCAGCATTTT.

This clone was observed a few times. The chain has TRBV29-1 and TRBJ1-1; 7 nucleotides agree with TRBD1. The junction had 7 bases not matched to a gene; V was cut back by 1 base and J by 5 bases. Looked up from germline, CDR1 is SQVTM and CDR2 is ANQGSEA. The CDR3 consists of 14 residues. The CDR3 reads CSVEGKGARTEAFF. The CDR3 region has the DNA TGCAGCGTTGAAGGGAAGGGGGCGAGGACTGAAGCTTTCTTT.

The chain couples TRBV7-2 to TRBJ1-6; 8 positions match TRBD1. This CDR3 comprises 13 residues. V was pared by 5 bases and J by 12 bases, with 6 bases of the junction left unmatched. Per germline, CDR1 SGHTA and CDR2 FQGNSA. CDR3 protein: CASSLGQGLPLHF. The CDR3 bases are TGTGCCAGCAGCCTCGGACAGGGCTTACCCCTCCACTTT. Full variable domain (remainder filled in from reference TRBV7-2 and TRBJ1-6): GAGVSQSPSNKVTEKGKDVELRCDPISGHTALYWYRQSLGQGLEFLIYFQGNSAPDKSGLPSDRFSAERTGGSVSTLTIQRTQQEDSAVYLCASSLGQGLPLHFGNGTRLTVT.

The rearrangement joins TRBV7-9 to TRBJ2-3; 7 bases are a match to TRBD1. There are 15 residues in the CDR3. V lost 4 bases to trimming and J lost 4 bases; unmatched junction nucleotides: 8. In germline, CDR1 is SEHNR, CDR2 FQNEAQ (reference sequence). CDR3 amino acids: CASSSRQGGADTQYF. The CDR3 DNA reads as TGTGCCAGCAGCTCACGACAGGGTGGCGCAGATACGCAGTATTTT. Full variable domain (outside the CDR3, taken from reference TRBV7-9 and TRBJ2-3): DTGVSQNPRHKITKRGQNVTFRCDPISEHNRLYWYRQTLGQGPEFLTYFQNEAQLEKSRLLSDRFSAERPKGSFSTLEIQRTEQGDSAMYLCASSSRQGGADTQYFGPGTRLTVL.